Given below is one TCR beta chain in context. The sample is drawn from a study of blood T cell repertoires in COVID-19. In the authors' workflow: Counts of nucleated cells, estimated from reference gene primer amplification, were obtained. TCRdb's table, derived via immunoSEQ multiplex PCR, lists solely in-frame clones and lacks some. V, J and clone size are those of that table, while D and trimming were read from the DNA. The table shows approximately 300,000 clones, with approximately 91% occurring only once. The sequence came from a man aged 60-69 years who had recovered from COVID-19. Sequenced sample: PBMCs or T cells enriched from blood (not recorded which).

The CDR3 nucleotides read TGCGCCAGCAGCCAAGACCGGTATGAGCAGTTCTTC. It codes for CASSQDRYEQFF. This sequence joins TRBV4-3 and TRBJ2-1; D gene unclear. This CDR3 spans 12 amino acids. V lost 0 bases and J 8 bases, leaving 5 bases between the germline ends. CDR1 and CDR2 (germline): LGHNA, YSLEER.